These 17 T cell receptor beta chains were all obtained from the same sample, sequenced in a study of blood T cell repertoires in COVID-19. The protocol was immunoSEQ multiplex PCR, while the TCRdb copy is restricted to in-frame clones and leaves out a portion. The repertoire includes around 92,000 clones, approximately 79% of them detected once, and roughly 3.9% sits in the top ten. Source material: peripheral blood. The receptor source for this set is a man aged 65 to 79 with COVID-19, enrolled during active disease.

V usage is TRBV10-1 and J usage is TRBJ2-7, with D possibly matching TRBD2 (6 bases). CDR1 and CDR2 from the germline V gene are WNHNN and SYGVQD (reference sequence). The CDR3 is made up of 14 amino acids. With 8 bases removed from V and 0 bases from J, the gap between germline ends came to 14 bases. CDR3 DNA: TGCGCCAGCCCGTGCGGGGAATCCTCCTACGAGCAGTACTTC. As protein: CASPCGESSYEQYF.

The J gene is TRBJ2-7, the V gene TRBV19; D uncertain. Trimming pared 3 bases from V and 4 bases from J, leaving 7 bases between. The CDR3 extends over 12 amino acids. Germline V gives CDR1 LNHDA, CDR2 SQIVND (reference sequence). In DNA, the CDR3 is TGTGCCAGTAGTATTGGAGAGTACGAGCAGTACTTC. Amino acids: CASSIGEYEQYF.

The chain combines TRBV30 with TRBJ2-5; 7 nucleotides align to TRBD1. Trimming removed 4 bases from V and 2 bases from J; junction bases left unmatched: 10. The CDR3 totals 15 residues. Germline lookup yields CDR1 GTSNPN and CDR2 SVGIG (reference sequence). This CDR3 is CAWKRDSLIQETQYF. The DNA of the CDR3 is TGTGCCTGGAAAAGGGACAGCTTAATTCAAGAGACCCAGTACTTC.

V is TRBV27 and J is TRBJ1-2; 9 bases map to TRBD1. V trimming: 6 bases; J trimming: 5 bases; junction bases outside the gene matches: 10. Germline V gives CDR1 MNHEY, CDR2 SMNVEV (reference sequence). The CDR3 contains 15 residues. CDR3 in amino acids: CASRKEDRGGYGYTF. The DNA of the CDR3 is TGTGCCAGCAGAAAAGAGGACAGGGGCGGGTATGGCTACACCTTC.

The CDR3 DNA reads as TGTGCCAGCAGCTTCAACTCTGGGGCCAACGTCCTGACTTTC. This codes for CASSFNSGANVLTF. The chain joins TRBV7-2 to TRBJ2-6; D not resolved. The germline V and J ends were trimmed by 3 bases and 0 bases, with 3 bases remaining between them. CDR1 and CDR2 (germline): SGHTA, FQGNSA. This CDR3 is 14 amino acids long. The complete variable domain, with remaining parts taken from reference TRBV7-2 and TRBJ2-6, reads GAGVSQSPSNKVTEKGKDVELRCDPISGHTALYWYRQSLGQGLEFLIYFQGNSAPDKSGLPSDRFSAERTGGSVSTLTIQRTQQEDSAVYLCASSFNSGANVLTFGAGSRLTVL.

The chain couples TRBV28 to TRBJ1-5, with 11 bases fitting TRBD1. The germline V gene encodes CDR1 MDHEN and CDR2 SYDVKM. The CDR3 totals 15 residues. V was pared by 8 bases and J by 8 bases, with 11 bases of the junction left unmatched. The CDR3 loop is CASFRDRGIREPQHF. CDR3 coding DNA: TGTGCCAGCTTTAGGGACAGGGGGATTAGGGAGCCCCAGCATTTT.

This chain connects TRBV18 to TRBJ2-7; tentative D call: TRBD2 (5 bases). This CDR3 comprises 14 residues. V was clipped by 2 bases and J by 2 bases, with 10 bases between them. CDR1 and CDR2 (germline): KGHSH, LQKENI. As DNA, the CDR3 is TGTGCCAGCTCACCAGACGCGGGCACCTACGAGCAGTACTTC. It encodes CASSPDAGTYEQYF.

The V gene is TRBV10-3, the J gene TRBJ2-2, with TRBD1 matching over 8 bases. V dropped 4 bases and J dropped 4; count of bases not matched to a gene: 2. Germline CDR1 ENHRY, CDR2 SYGVKD. This CDR3 comprises 14 residues. DNA for the CDR3: TGTGCCATCAGTGTGGACAGGGCCACCGGGGAGCTGTTTTTT. It codes for CAISVDRATGELFF.

This rearrangement joins TRBV30 to TRBJ2-3; the D gene is possibly TRBD2 (5 bases). V was cut by 1 base and J by 8 bases, with 10 bases left in between. The CDR3 contains 12 residues. Germline CDR1 reads GTSNPN; CDR2 reads SVGIG (reference sequence). The CDR3 DNA is TGTGCCTGGAGTGCGGAGGTGGGTACGCAGTATTTT. Amino acids: CAWSAEVGTQYF. Full variable domain (missing parts from reference TRBV30 and TRBJ2-3): SQTIHQWPATLVQPVGSPLSLECTVEGTSNPNLYWYRQAAGRGLQLLFYSVGIGQISSEVPQNLSASRPQDRQFILSSKKLLLSDSGFYLCAWSAEVGTQYFGPGTRLTVL.

DNA for the CDR3: TGCAGCGTGGACAGGGGAGCTATGGATACGCAGTATTTT. This encodes CSVDRGAMDTQYF. The chain links TRBV29-1 to TRBJ2-3; 9 bases are a match to TRBD1. Looked up from germline, CDR1 is SQVTM and CDR2 is ANQGSEA. The CDR3 runs 13 residues. Unmatched junction bases numbered 7, after V lost 6 bases and J lost 6 bases.

V and J are TRBV4-3 and TRBJ1-2; 7 bases agree with TRBD1. The germline gives CDR1 LGHNA, CDR2 YSLEER. Trimming removed 0 bases from V and 10 bases from J; junction bases left unmatched: 11. The CDR3 totals 15 residues. The CDR3 is CASSQEPDRAGDYTF. The CDR3 DNA reads as TGCGCCAGCAGCCAAGAACCCGACAGGGCGGGCGACTACACCTTC.

This chain links TRBV12-5 with TRBJ2-4, with D possibly matching TRBD1 (6 bases). The CDR3 has 14 amino acids. The germline V and J ends were trimmed by 6 bases and 2 bases, with 11 bases remaining between them. Germline-derived CDR1 and CDR2 are LGHNT and FRNRAP. The CDR3 region has the DNA TGTGCTAGTGGCACAGGGCCACCCAAAAACATTCAGTACTTC. This translates into CASGTGPPKNIQYF.

The rearrangement joins TRBV9 to TRBJ2-1; no firm D call. Germline V CDR1 and CDR2: SGDLS, YYNGEE. V lost 3 bases and J 0 bases, leaving 10 bases between the germline ends. The CDR3 runs 15 residues. CDR3 sequence: CASSARGSSYNEQFF. The CDR3 DNA sequence: TGTGCCAGCAGCGCTCGAGGTAGCTCCTACAATGAGCAGTTCTTC.

V usage is TRBV2 and J usage is TRBJ2-3, with TRBD2 matching over 8 bases. V lost 6 bases, J lost 13 bases, and 18 bases stayed unmatched. The germline CDR1 and CDR2 sequences are SNHLY and FYNNEI. CDR3 length equals 15 residues. DNA of the CDR3: TGTGCCAGCAGAGCAGGGGCTCAAGCGGGGGCCCCTGAGTATTTT. This gives the protein CASRAGAQAGAPEYF.

The rearrangement uses TRBV5-4 and TRBJ1-1; the D is unclear. Per the germline V gene, CDR1 is SGHNT and CDR2 is YYREEE (reference sequence). Trimming took 2 bases from V and 1 from J, leaving 6 bases between them. The CDR3 has 13 amino acids. The CDR3 DNA is TGTGCCAGCAGCTTAACGGGGAACACTGAAGCTTTCTTT. Translating it yields CASSLTGNTEAFF.

The chain combines TRBV12-5 with TRBJ2-1; TRBD2 agrees at 8 bases. This CDR3 is built from 14 residues. Germline V gene sequence: CDR1 LGHNT, CDR2 FRNRAP. The junction had 3 bases not matched to a gene; V was cut back by 7 bases and J by 1 base. The CDR3 reads CASALAGSYNEQFF. The CDR3 coding sequence is TGTGCTAGTGCCTTAGCGGGATCCTACAATGAGCAGTTCTTC. Using reference TRBV12-5 and TRBJ2-1 for the parts outside the CDR3, the full variable domain is DARVTQTPRHKVTEMGQEVTMRCQPILGHNTVFWYRQTMMQGLELLAYFRNRAPLDDSGMPKDRFSAEMPDATLATLKIQPSEPRDSAVYFCASALAGSYNEQFFGPGTRLTVL.

The count of this clone is one. The rearrangement links TRBV4-3 to TRBJ2-7; 10 positions match TRBD1. V lost 4 bases, J lost 5 bases, and 8 bases stayed unmatched. Germline V gene lookup returns CDR1 LGHNA and CDR2 YSLEER. This CDR3 comprises 15 residues. The DNA for the CDR3 is TGCGCCAGCAGCCTAAGACAGGGGGCGCCCCACGAGCAGTACTTC. Protein: CASSLRQGAPHEQYF.